Listed below are T cell receptor beta chains from one sample, sequenced in a study of CD8 T cells in ankylosing spondylitis. A single record per CDR3 protein comes from TCRdb applying MiXCR to the 5' RACE reads. This repertoire shows about 210,000 distinct CDR3 sequences, just under 7.5% found once; its top ten account for over 12%. Sequencing was performed on blood, either unsorted or a sorted T cell fraction (not recorded which). Receptors were obtained from a male donor with ankylosing spondylitis. CDR3s include the opening cysteine and the closing phenylalanine or tryptophan. D genes are given only for firm matches. Some rows mark clone size as missing; the rest say once, few, many or name a class of expanded clone.

v_call,d_call,j_call,clone_size,cdr3_length,cdr3_nt,cdr3_aa
TRBV12-3/TRBV12-4,.,TRBJ1-1,many,10,TGTGCCAGCAAAAACACTGAAGCTTTCTTT,CASKNTEAFF
TRBV20-1,.,TRBJ2-7,.,12,TGCAGTGCTTGTGGGTTAGGCTACGAGCAGTACTTC,CSACGLGYEQYF
TRBV4-3,TRBD2,TRBJ2-3,many,17,TGCGCCAGCAGCCAAGAAGGAGTAGCGGGGGCCACAGATACGCAGTATTTT,CASSQEGVAGATDTQYF
TRBV6-5,.,TRBJ2-7,few,14,TGTGCCAGCAGTTATGAGGAACTACCCTACGAGCAGTACTTC,CASSYEELPYEQYF
TRBV7-9,.,TRBJ1-3,few,13,TGTGCCAGCAGCTTTAGGGACGGAAACACCATATATTTT,CASSFRDGNTIYF
TRBV5-1,TRBD2,TRBJ2-5,.,13,TGCGCCAGCAGCTTGGAGCGGGAGGAGACCCAGTACTTC,CASSLEREETQYF
TRBV7-9,.,TRBJ1-1,many,15,TGTGCCAGCAGCTTCGGAACCGGGACAACCACTGAAGCTTTCTTT,CASSFGTGTTTEAFF
TRBV7-2,.,TRBJ2-7,.,14,TGTGCCAGCAGCCTTGACGGCCCCGGCTACGAGCAGTACTTC,CASSLDGPGYEQYF
TRBV18,TRBD2,TRBJ2-3,many,16,TGTGCCAGCTCACAACGGGTAGCGGGAGGGCCAGATACGCAGTATTTT,CASSQRVAGGPDTQYF
TRBV7-9,TRBD2,TRBJ2-7,many,14,TGTGCCAGCAGCTCCGGGACTAGCTTACAGAAGCAGTACTTC,CASSSGTSLQKQYF
TRBV28,.,TRBJ1-2,many,14,TGTGCCAGCAGTTTCGAGACGGGATCCTATGGCTACACCTTC,CASSFETGSYGYTF
TRBV10-3,.,TRBJ2-2,many,13,TGTGCCATCGTTAGGTCCAACACCGGGGAGCTGTTTTTT,CAIVRSNTGELFF
TRBV7-2,.,TRBJ2-1,few,14,TGTGCCAGCAGCAGCAGGGACACCTACAATGAGCAGTTCTTC,CASSSRDTYNEQFF
TRBV4-2,.,TRBJ1-5,few,17,TGTGCCAGCAGCCAAGAGGGGTCGTGGTATAGCAATCAGCCCCAGCATTTT,CASSQEGSWYSNQPQHF
TRBV4-2,.,TRBJ2-5,.,18,TGTGCCAGCAGCCAAGGCCTTCCCCGACAGTCTAACCAAGAGACCCAGTACTTC,CASSQGLPRQSNQETQYF
TRBV11-3,.,TRBJ2-5,many,13,TGTGCCAGCAGCTTAGATCGAATGGGGACCCAGTACTTC,CASSLDRMGTQYF
TRBV5-1,.,TRBJ2-7,many,13,TGCGCCAGCAGCTTGGGCTTCTCCTACGAGCAGTACTTC,CASSLGFSYEQYF
TRBV5-5,.,TRBJ1-6,.,16,TGTGCCAGCAGCTTGGGCGGCGGAGTTGAAAATTCACCCCTCCACTTT,CASSLGGGVENSPLHF
TRBV12-3/TRBV12-4,TRBD2,TRBJ2-1,many,16,TGTGCCAGCAGTTCTCCTTTAGCGGGAAATCTGAATGAGCAGTTCTTC,CASSSPLAGNLNEQFF
TRBV12-3/TRBV12-4,TRBD1,TRBJ1-5,.,14,TGTGCCAGCAGTTTGGAGGGGGCACGCCAGCCCCAGCATTTT,CASSLEGARQPQHF
TRBV10-3,.,TRBJ1-1,many,15,TGTGCCATCAGTGAGAATGAGGGGACGAACACTGAAGCTTTCTTT,CAISENEGTNTEAFF
TRBV7-9,TRBD1,TRBJ2-3,many,16,TGTGCCAGCAGCCCCCCGGGCAGGGGGCGAGCAGATACGCAGTATTTT,CASSPPGRGRADTQYF
TRBV6-5,.,TRBJ2-7,.,13,TGTGCCAGCAGTTACGAGGGTTCCGGCGAGCAGTACTTC,CASSYEGSGEQYF
TRBV7-9,.,TRBJ2-3,.,12,TGTGCCAGCAGCCCCGACTACCTATCGGTGTATTTT,CASSPDYLSVYF
TRBV29-1,.,TRBJ2-1,many,12,TGCAGCGTTGCCCGCGGAAGGGGTGAGCAGTTCTTC,CSVARGRGEQFF
TRBV29-1,.,TRBJ1-4,.,11,TGCAGCGGCTGGGGGGAGGAAAAACTGTTTTTT,CSGWGEEKLFF
TRBV2,TRBD2,TRBJ2-5,many,16,TGTGCCAGCACCCTAATAGCGGGAGGTTTGCAAGAGACCCAGTACTTC,CASTLIAGGLQETQYF
TRBV5-1,TRBD1,TRBJ1-2,few,15,TGCGCCAGCAGCTTCCTACAGGGACAGGACTATGGCTACACCTTC,CASSFLQGQDYGYTF
TRBV3-1,.,TRBJ2-7,many,13,TGTGCCAGCAGCCCGGACCAGCGCGACGAGCAGTACTTC,CASSPDQRDEQYF
TRBV19,TRBD2,TRBJ2-5,.,15,TGTGCCAGTAGTTCGTTAGCGGGCCGCCAAGAGACCCAGTACTTC,CASSSLAGRQETQYF
TRBV14,TRBD2,TRBJ2-7,few,15,TGTGCCAGCAGCCGTCGTAGCGGGATTAGCTACGAGCAGTACTTC,CASSRRSGISYEQYF
TRBV7-9,.,TRBJ1-4,many,12,TGTGCCAGCAGCCTCTCGAAAGAAAAACTGTTTTTT,CASSLSKEKLFF
TRBV12-5,.,TRBJ1-1,many,13,TGTGCTAGTGGTCACGGCGTGGCGACAGCGGCTTTCTTT,CASGHGVATAAFF
TRBV21-1,.,TRBJ1-5,many,19,TGTGCCAGGGGGGGGATGGGTCCAAGACAGTCTCAGAGCAATCAGCCCCAGCATTTT,CARGGMGPRQSQSNQPQHF
TRBV29-1,.,TRBJ2-2,many,14,TGCAGCGTGGCTGAGGGGTTCAACACCGGGGAGCTGTTTTTT,CSVAEGFNTGELFF
TRBV15,.,TRBJ2-5,many,16,TGTGCCACCAGCAGGAGAGGGGGGACATACCAAGAGACCCAGTACTTC,CATSRRGGTYQETQYF
TRBV7-6,TRBD2,TRBJ2-3,many,17,TGTGCCAGCAGCCCTGGTCTAGCGGGGGGTTTCACAGATACGCAGTATTTT,CASSPGLAGGFTDTQYF
TRBV7-9,.,TRBJ2-7,many,12,TGTGCCAGCGGGTTTTATGCTTGGGAGCAGTACTTC,CASGFYAWEQYF
TRBV7-9,.,TRBJ1-2,many,15,TGTGCCAGCAGCTCCGGGCGGGACGGACGCTATGGCTACACCTTC,CASSSGRDGRYGYTF
TRBV28,TRBD2,TRBJ2-5,many,17,TGTGCCAGCAGTCTCTGGACTAGCGGGGCCGCTCAAGAGACCCAGTACTTC,CASSLWTSGAAQETQYF